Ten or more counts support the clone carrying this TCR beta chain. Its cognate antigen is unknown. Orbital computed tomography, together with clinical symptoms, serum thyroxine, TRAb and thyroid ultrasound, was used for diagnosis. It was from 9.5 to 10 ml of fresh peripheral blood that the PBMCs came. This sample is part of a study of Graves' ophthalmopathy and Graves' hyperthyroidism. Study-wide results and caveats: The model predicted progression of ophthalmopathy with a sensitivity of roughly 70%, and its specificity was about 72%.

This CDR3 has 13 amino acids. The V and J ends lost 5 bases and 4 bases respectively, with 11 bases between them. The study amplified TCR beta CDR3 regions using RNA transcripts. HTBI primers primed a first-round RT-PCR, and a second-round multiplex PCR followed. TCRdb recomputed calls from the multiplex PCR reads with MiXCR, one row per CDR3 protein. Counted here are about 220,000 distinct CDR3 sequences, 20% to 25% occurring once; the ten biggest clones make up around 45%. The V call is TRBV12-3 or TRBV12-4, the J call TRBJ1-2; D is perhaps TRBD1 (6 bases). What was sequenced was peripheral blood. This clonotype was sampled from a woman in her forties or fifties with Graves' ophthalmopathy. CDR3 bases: TGTGCCAGCAGTGCCTCGACAGGCTATGGCTACACCTTC. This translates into CASSASTGYGYTF.